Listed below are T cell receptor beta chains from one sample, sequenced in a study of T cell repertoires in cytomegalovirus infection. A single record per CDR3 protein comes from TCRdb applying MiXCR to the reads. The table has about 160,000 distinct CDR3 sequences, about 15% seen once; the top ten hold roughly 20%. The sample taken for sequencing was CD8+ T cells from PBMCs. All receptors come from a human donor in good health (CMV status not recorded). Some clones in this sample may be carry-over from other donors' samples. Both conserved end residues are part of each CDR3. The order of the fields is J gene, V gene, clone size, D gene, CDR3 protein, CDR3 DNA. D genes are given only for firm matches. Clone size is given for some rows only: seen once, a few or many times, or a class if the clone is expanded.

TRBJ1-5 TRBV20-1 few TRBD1 CSAREVTGESQPQHF TGCAGTGCTAGAGAAGTTACAGGGGAGAGTCAGCCCCAGCATTTT
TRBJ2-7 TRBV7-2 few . CASGQGTYEQYF TGTGCCAGCGGGCAGGGAACCTACGAGCAGTACTTC
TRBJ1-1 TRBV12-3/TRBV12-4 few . CASSATGNTEAFF TGTGCCAGCAGTGCGACAGGGAACACTGAAGCTTTCTTT
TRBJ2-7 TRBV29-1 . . CSVGPSGREQYF TGCAGCGTGGGACCCAGTGGTCGGGAGCAGTACTTC
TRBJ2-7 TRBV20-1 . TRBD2 CSASTSDSYEQYF TGCAGTGCTTCTACTAGCGACTCCTACGAGCAGTACTTC
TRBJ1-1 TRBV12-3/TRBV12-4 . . CASSFQLTQGLNTEAFF TGTGCCAGCAGTTTTCAATTGACTCAGGGACTGAACACTGAAGCTTTCTTT
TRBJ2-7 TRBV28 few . CASSLSLSGPYEQYF TGTGCCAGCAGTTTATCGCTCTCGGGGCCCTACGAGCAGTACTTC
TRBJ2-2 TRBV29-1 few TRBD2 CSARGGAGMLTGELFF TGCAGCGCCCGGGGGGGTGCGGGGATGTTGACCGGGGAGCTGTTTTTT
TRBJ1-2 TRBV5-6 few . CASSPGDYGYTF TGTGCCAGCAGCCCTGGAGACTATGGCTACACCTTC
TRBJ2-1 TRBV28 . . CASSLWNEQFF TGTGCCAGCAGTTTATGGAATGAGCAGTTCTTC
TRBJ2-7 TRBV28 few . CASRPSPQPRRYEQYF TGTGCCAGCAGACCCTCACCCCAACCGCGAAGGTACGAGCAGTACTTC
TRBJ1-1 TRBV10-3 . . CAISQGGLTEAFF TGTGCCATCAGCCAGGGAGGGCTCACTGAAGCTTTCTTT
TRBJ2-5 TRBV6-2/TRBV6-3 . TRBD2 CASSYEAGGPAEETQYF TGTGCCAGCAGTTACGAGGCGGGAGGGCCGGCGGAAGAGACCCAGTACTTC
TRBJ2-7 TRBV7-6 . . CASSSGKAGLQKGPYEQYF TGTGCCAGCAGCTCCGGTAAGGCGGGATTACAAAAAGGGCCCTACGAGCAGTACTTC
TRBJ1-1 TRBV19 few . CASNDRTEAFF TGTGCCAGTAATGATAGGACTGAAGCTTTCTTT
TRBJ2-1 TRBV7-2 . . CASSSLVLALGDEQFF TGTGCCAGCAGCTCCTTAGTACTAGCCCTAGGTGATGAGCAGTTCTTC
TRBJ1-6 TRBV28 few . CASTTTDSQYNSPLHF TGTGCCAGCACTACGACAGATTCTCAGTATAATTCACCCCTCCACTTT
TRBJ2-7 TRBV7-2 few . CASSLSKGGVLLEQYF TGTGCCAGCAGCTTATCTAAGGGGGGGGTTCTCCTCGAGCAGTACTTC
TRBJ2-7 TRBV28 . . CASSWGFTYEQYF TGTGCCAGCAGTTGGGGATTCACCTACGAGCAGTACTTC
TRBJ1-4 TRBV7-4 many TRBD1 CASSYPDREVVTEKLFF TGTGCCAGCAGCTATCCTGACAGGGAGGTCGTTACGGAAAAACTGTTTTTT
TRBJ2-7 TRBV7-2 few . CASSLGGDIYEQYF TGTGCCAGCAGCTTAGGGGGGGACATCTACGAGCAGTACTTC
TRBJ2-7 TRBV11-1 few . CASSPPGPGEQYF TGTGCCAGCAGCCCCCCTGGCCCCGGCGAGCAGTACTTC
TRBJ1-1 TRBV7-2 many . CASSLRGRYTEAFF TGTGCCAGCAGCTTAAGGGGTCGGTACACTGAAGCTTTCTTT
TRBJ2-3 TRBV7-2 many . CASSTSTDTQYF TGTGCCAGCAGCACCAGCACAGATACGCAGTATTTT
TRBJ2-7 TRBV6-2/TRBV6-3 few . CASSYRSEGSDEQYF TGTGCCAGCAGTTACCGCTCCGAAGGTTCCGACGAGCAGTACTTC
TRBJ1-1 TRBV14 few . CASSQAQNTEAFF TGTGCCAGCAGCCAAGCCCAGAACACTGAAGCTTTCTTT
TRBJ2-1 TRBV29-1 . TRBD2 CSVLLAGSYNEQFF TGCAGCGTCCTACTAGCGGGTTCCTACAATGAGCAGTTCTTC
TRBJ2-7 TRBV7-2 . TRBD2 CASSHGGGLAEQYF TGTGCCAGCAGCCACGGGGGGGGCCTCGCCGAGCAGTACTTC
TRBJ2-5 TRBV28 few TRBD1 CASSFSRQGRFEETQYF TGTGCCAGCAGTTTCTCCCGACAGGGGAGGTTTGAAGAGACCCAGTACTTC
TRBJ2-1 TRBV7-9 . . CASSIPSHPSSYNEQFF TGTGCCAGCAGCATCCCATCCCACCCGAGCTCCTACAATGAGCAGTTCTTC
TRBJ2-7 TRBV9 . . CASSVDSNYEQYF TGTGCCAGCAGCGTGGACAGTAACTACGAGCAGTACTTC
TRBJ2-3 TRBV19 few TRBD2 CASRNWASGGTSTDTQYF TGTGCCAGTAGAAATTGGGCTAGCGGGGGGACTAGCACAGATACGCAGTATTTT
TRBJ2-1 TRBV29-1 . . CSVVPKNNEQFF TGCAGCGTTGTTCCCAAGAACAATGAGCAGTTCTTC
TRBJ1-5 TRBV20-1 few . CSACSDRDNQPQHF TGCAGTGCTTGCTCGGACAGAGACAATCAGCCCCAGCATTTT
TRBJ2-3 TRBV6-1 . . CASSVRDGFTDTQYF TGTGCCAGCAGCGTAAGGGACGGTTTCACAGATACGCAGTATTTT
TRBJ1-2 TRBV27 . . CASSPNQGEGYTF TGTGCCAGCAGCCCCAACCAGGGAGAAGGCTACACCTTC